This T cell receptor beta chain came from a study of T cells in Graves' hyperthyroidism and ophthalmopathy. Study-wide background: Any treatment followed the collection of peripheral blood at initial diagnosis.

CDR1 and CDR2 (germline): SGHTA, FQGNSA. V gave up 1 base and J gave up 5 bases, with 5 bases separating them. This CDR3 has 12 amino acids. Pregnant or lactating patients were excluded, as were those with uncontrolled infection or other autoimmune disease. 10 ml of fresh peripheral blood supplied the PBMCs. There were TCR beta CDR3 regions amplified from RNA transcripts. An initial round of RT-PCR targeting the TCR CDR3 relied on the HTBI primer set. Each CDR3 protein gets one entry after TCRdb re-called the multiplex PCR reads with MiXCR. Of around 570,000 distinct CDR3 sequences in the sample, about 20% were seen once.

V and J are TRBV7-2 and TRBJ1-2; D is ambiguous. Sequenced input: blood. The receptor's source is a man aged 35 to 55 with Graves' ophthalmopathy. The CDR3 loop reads CASSLDLYGYTF. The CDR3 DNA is TGTGCCAGCAGCTTAGACCTTTATGGCTACACCTTC.